The present entry profiles one T cell receptor (beta chain) with its context. The CDR3 extends over 12 amino acids. With 8 bases removed from V and 0 bases from J, the gap between germline ends came to 5 bases. CDR1 and CDR2 from the germline V gene are MDHEN and SYDVKM. Repertoires were generated with immunoSEQ multiplex PCR, while TCRdb's copy carries only in-frame clones and drops some. This table has about 23,000 clones, 90% appearing once. The data stem from a study of T cells in localized non-small cell lung cancer. This sample comprised peripheral blood, obtained before any cancer treatment. The sequence derives from a woman aged 35-75 years with stage I lung adenocarcinoma. The J gene is TRBJ1-5, the V gene TRBV28, with D uncertain. CDR3 nucleotide sequence: TGTGCCAGCTTGTCTAGCAATCAGCCCCAGCATTTT. Translating it yields CASLSSNQPQHF.